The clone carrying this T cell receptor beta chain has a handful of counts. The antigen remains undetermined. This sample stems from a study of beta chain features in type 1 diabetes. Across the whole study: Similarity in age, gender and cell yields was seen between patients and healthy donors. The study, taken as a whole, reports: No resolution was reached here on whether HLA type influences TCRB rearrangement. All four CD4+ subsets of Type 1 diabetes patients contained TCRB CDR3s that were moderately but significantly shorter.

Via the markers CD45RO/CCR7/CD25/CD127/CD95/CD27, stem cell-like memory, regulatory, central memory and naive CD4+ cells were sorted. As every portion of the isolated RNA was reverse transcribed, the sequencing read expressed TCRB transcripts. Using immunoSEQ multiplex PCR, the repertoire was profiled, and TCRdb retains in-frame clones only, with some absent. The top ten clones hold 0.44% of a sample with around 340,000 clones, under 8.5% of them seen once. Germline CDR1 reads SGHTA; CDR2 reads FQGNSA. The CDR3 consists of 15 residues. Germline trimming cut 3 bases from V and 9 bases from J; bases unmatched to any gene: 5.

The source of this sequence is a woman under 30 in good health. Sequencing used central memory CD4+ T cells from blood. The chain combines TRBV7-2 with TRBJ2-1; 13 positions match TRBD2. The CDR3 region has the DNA TGTGCCAGCAGCTTCGGACTAGCGGGAGCAGGTGAGCAGTTCTTC. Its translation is CASSFGLAGAGEQFF.